This paragraph covers one TCR beta chain sequence. Antigen unknown. J gave up 4 bases and V 5 bases, and 10 bases lay outside the gene matches. Per germline, CDR1 SEHNR and CDR2 FQNEAQ (reference sequence). The CDR3 is 16 residues long. PCR used 60 Vbeta primers and 13 Jbeta primers. Profiled with immunoSEQ multiplex PCR; TCRdb holds only in-frame clones, not every one. Recorded for this sample: 150,000 to 200,000 clones. This sample is drawn from a study of cytomegalovirus exposure and HLA in healthy donors. Whole-study findings and limits: By a later analysis, the bulk of CMV-associated TCR beta chains appeared HLA-restricted.

Sequencing used PBMCs. The rearrangement uses TRBV7-9 and TRBJ2-5; 10 bases agree with TRBD2. The receptor comes from a man aged 30 to 45 in good health and CMV-seronegative. CDR3 DNA: TGTGCCAGCAGCCCCTCGGGAGCGGGGGGGATAGAGACCCAGTACTTC. This sequence encodes CASSPSGAGGIETQYF.